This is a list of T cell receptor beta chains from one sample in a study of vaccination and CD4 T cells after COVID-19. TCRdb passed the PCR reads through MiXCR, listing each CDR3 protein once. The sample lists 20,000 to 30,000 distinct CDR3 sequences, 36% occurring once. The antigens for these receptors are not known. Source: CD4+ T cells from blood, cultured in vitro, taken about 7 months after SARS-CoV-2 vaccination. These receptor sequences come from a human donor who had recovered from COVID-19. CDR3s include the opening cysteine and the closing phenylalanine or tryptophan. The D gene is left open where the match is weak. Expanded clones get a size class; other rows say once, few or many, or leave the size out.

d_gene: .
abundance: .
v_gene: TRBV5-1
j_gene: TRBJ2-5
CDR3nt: TGCGCCAGCAGCTATACGACAGCCCAAGAGACCCAGTACTTC
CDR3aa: CASSYTTAQETQYF

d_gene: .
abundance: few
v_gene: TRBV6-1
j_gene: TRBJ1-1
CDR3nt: TGTGCCAGCAGCCGACACGAAGTGAACACTGAAGCTTTCTTT
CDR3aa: CASSRHEVNTEAFF

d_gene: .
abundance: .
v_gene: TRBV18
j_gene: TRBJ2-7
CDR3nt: TGTGCCAGCTCACCGGCTCCCGGGGGGCTATACGAGCAGTACTTC
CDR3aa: CASSPAPGGLYEQYF

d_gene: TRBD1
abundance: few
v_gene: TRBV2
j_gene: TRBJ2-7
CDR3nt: TGTGCCAGCAGGATGACAGGGAGTAACGAGCAGTACTTC
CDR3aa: CASRMTGSNEQYF

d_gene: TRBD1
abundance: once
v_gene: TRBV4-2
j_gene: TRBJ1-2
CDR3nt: TGTGCCAGCAGCCAAGACAGGGGGGACTATGGCTACACCTTC
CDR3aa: CASSQDRGDYGYTF

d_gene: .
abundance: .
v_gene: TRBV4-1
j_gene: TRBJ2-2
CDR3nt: TGCGCCAGCAGCCAGGGTCGGGCACCGAACACCGGGGAGCTGTTTTTT
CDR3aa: CASSQGRAPNTGELFF

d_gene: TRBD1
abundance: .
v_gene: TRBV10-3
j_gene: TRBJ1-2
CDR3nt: TGTGCCATCAGGGGGACAGGTCCTAACTATGGCTACACCTTC
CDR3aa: CAIRGTGPNYGYTF

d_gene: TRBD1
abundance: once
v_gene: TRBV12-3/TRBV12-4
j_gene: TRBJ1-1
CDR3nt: TGTGCCAGCAGGGGGGACAGCTACACTGAAGCTTTCTTT
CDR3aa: CASRGDSYTEAFF

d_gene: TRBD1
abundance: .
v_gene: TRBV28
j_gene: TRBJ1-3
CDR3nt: TGTGCCAGCAGTCAGACAGGGAGCTCTGGAAACACCATATATTTT
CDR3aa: CASSQTGSSGNTIYF

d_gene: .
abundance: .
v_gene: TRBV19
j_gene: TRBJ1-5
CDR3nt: TGTGCCAGTAGCCTTACAGGGTGGGGTCTCAATCAGCCCCAGCATTTT
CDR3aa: CASSLTGWGLNQPQHF

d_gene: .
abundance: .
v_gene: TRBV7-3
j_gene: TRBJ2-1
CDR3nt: TGTGCCAGCAGGGGGATCGTGGGGACTGAGCAGTTCTTC
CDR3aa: CASRGIVGTEQFF

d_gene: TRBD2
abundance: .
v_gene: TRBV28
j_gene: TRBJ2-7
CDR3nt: TGTGCCAGCAGTCCCGGAGGGGCGGGAGAGACCTACGAGCAGTACTTC
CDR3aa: CASSPGGAGETYEQYF

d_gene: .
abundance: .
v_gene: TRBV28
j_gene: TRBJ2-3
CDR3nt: TGTGCCAGCAGTTTATCCGGCTTGAACACAGATACGCAGTATTTT
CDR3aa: CASSLSGLNTDTQYF

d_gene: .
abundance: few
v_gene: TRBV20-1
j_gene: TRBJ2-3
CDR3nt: TGCAGTGGAGAATCCCAGTTTGGTTCATATCGAGATACGCAGTATTTT
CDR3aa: CSGESQFGSYRDTQYF

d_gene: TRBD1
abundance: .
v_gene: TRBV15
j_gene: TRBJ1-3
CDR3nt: TGTGCCACCGGCAGCCGGGACAGAGGGAATCAGGATGGAAACACCATATATTTT
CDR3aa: CATGSRDRGNQDGNTIYF

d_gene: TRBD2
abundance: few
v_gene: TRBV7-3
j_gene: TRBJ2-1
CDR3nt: TGTGCCAGCAGTCAAAGACTAGCGGGGGGGAATGAGCAGTTCTTC
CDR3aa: CASSQRLAGGNEQFF

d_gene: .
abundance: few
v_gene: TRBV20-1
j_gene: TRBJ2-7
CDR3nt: TGCAGTGCTAGATCCCCAGGGGAATACGAGCAGTACTTC
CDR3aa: CSARSPGEYEQYF

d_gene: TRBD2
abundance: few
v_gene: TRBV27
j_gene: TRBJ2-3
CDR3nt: TGTGCCAGCAACGGGGGACTAGCGGGAGTTGGGGTTAGCACAGATACGCAGTATTTT
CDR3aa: CASNGGLAGVGVSTDTQYF

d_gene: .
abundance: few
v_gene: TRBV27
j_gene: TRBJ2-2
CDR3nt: TGTGCCAGCGCCCCGCGGGGGCGGGAGAACACCGGGGAGCTGTTTTTT
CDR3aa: CASAPRGRENTGELFF

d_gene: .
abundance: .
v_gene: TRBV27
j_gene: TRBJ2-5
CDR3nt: TGTGCCGTCAAAAGGAATTCGCAGGAGACCCAGTACTTC
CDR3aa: CAVKRNSQETQYF

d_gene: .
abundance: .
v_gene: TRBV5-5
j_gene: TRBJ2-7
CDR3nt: TGTGCCAGCACACCCAATCGGGGGCGATTCTACGAGCAGTACTTC
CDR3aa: CASTPNRGRFYEQYF

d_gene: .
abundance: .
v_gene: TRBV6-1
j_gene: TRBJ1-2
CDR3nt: TGTGCCGCCTCATCGTCAGGGACCTATGGCTACACCTTC
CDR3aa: CAASSSGTYGYTF

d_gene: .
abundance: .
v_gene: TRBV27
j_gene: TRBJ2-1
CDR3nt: TGCGCCAGCAGCCAAAGTTGGAACAGGGTCTTTTCGGGCGGTGAGCAGTTCTTC
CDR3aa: CASSQSWNRVFSGGEQFF